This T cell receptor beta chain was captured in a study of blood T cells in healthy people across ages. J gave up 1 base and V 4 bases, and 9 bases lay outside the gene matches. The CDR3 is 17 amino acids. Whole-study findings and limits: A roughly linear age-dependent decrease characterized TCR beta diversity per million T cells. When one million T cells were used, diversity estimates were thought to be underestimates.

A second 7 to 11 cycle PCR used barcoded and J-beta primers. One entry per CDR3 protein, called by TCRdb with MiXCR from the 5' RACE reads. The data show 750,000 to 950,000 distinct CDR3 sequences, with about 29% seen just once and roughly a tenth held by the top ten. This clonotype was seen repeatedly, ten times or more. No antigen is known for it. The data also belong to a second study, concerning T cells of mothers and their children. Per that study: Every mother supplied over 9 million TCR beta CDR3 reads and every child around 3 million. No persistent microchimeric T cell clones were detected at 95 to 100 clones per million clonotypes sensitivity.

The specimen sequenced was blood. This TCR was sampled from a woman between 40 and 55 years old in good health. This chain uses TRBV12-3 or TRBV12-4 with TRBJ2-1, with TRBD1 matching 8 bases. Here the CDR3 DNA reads TGTGCCAGCAGTTCCCGTGGGACAGGACTTTCCTACAATGAGCAGTTCTTC. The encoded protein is CASSSRGTGLSYNEQFF.